A selection of T cell receptor beta chains follows, all from one sample in a study of molecular identifiers for immune sequencing clone quantification. Each CDR3 protein gets one entry after TCRdb re-called the PCR reads with MiXCR. The repertoire holds under 75,000 distinct CDR3 sequences, about 19% seen once, with over 1.1% in the top ten. The specimen sequenced was naive CD8+ T cells from blood, with Jurkat cell RNA spiked in. The receptors come from a human donor in good health. Some libraries in this study had Jurkat cell RNA spiked in. CDR3s include the opening cysteine and the closing phenylalanine or tryptophan. A D gene is named only where the DNA matches it firmly. Only some rows state a clone size, as once, few, many or a class for expanded clones.

D gene: .; V gene: TRBV7-8; clone size: many; J gene: TRBJ2-7; CDR3 protein: CASSLSVRREMYEQYF; CDR3 DNA: TGTGCCAGCAGCTTAAGTGTACGCCGCGAGATGTACGAGCAGTACTTC
D gene: .; V gene: TRBV11-2; clone size: many; J gene: TRBJ2-6; CDR3 protein: CASSQIHVDSGANVLTF; CDR3 DNA: TGTGCCAGCAGCCAGATTCACGTCGACTCTGGGGCCAACGTCCTGACTTTC
D gene: .; V gene: TRBV3-1; clone size: many; J gene: TRBJ2-2; CDR3 protein: CASSQDSWQGYDTGELFF; CDR3 DNA: TGTGCCAGCAGCCAAGATTCGTGGCAGGGGTACGACACCGGGGAGCTGTTTTTT
D gene: .; V gene: TRBV27; clone size: many; J gene: TRBJ2-3; CDR3 protein: CASSILTADTQYF; CDR3 DNA: TGTGCCAGCAGCATCCTCACGGCAGATACGCAGTATTTT
D gene: .; V gene: TRBV5-6; clone size: once; J gene: TRBJ2-2; CDR3 protein: CASSLAFGSPNTGEPFF; CDR3 DNA: TGTGCCAGCAGCTTGGCCTTCGGGTCCCCGAACACCGGGGAGCCGTTTTTT
D gene: .; V gene: TRBV6-2/TRBV6-3; clone size: few; J gene: TRBJ2-7; CDR3 protein: CASSYNLVYEQYF; CDR3 DNA: TGTGCCAGCAGTTACAATTTGGTCTACGAGCAGTACTTC
D gene: TRBD2; V gene: TRBV10-3; clone size: few; J gene: TRBJ2-1; CDR3 protein: CAISDGTSPSEQFF; CDR3 DNA: TGTGCCATCAGTGATGGGACTAGTCCCTCTGAGCAGTTCTTC
D gene: TRBD2; V gene: TRBV4-3; clone size: many; J gene: TRBJ2-3; CDR3 protein: CASSQELLAEDTDTQYF; CDR3 DNA: TGCGCCAGCAGCCAAGAGCTTCTAGCGGAGGACACAGATACGCAGTATTTT
D gene: TRBD1; V gene: TRBV11-2; clone size: many; J gene: TRBJ2-7; CDR3 protein: CASSTGTGHYEQYF; CDR3 DNA: TGTGCCAGCAGCACCGGGACAGGGCACTACGAGCAGTACTTC
D gene: TRBD1; V gene: TRBV15; clone size: few; J gene: TRBJ2-1; CDR3 protein: CATNNRGPYNEQFF; CDR3 DNA: TGTGCCACCAATAACAGGGGCCCTTACAATGAGCAGTTCTTC
D gene: .; V gene: TRBV28; clone size: many; J gene: TRBJ1-1; CDR3 protein: CASRSGQMNTEAFF; CDR3 DNA: TGTGCCAGCAGATCTGGACAGATGAACACTGAAGCTTTCTTT
D gene: .; V gene: TRBV12-3/TRBV12-4; clone size: many; J gene: TRBJ2-2; CDR3 protein: CASRFPSSATGELFF; CDR3 DNA: TGTGCCAGCAGATTTCCGTCCTCTGCCACCGGGGAGCTGTTTTTT
D gene: .; V gene: TRBV5-5; clone size: many; J gene: TRBJ1-4; CDR3 protein: CASSLLGRRINEKLFF; CDR3 DNA: TGTGCCAGCAGCTTGTTAGGTAGACGGATTAATGAAAAACTGTTTTTT
D gene: TRBD1; V gene: TRBV4-3; clone size: .; J gene: TRBJ2-7; CDR3 protein: CASSQDHRGRSYEQYF; CDR3 DNA: TGCGCCAGCAGCCAAGATCACAGGGGTCGCTCCTACGAGCAGTACTTC
D gene: .; V gene: TRBV15; clone size: many; J gene: TRBJ1-1; CDR3 protein: CATSTRAYTEAFF; CDR3 DNA: TGTGCCACCAGCACCAGGGCGTACACTGAAGCTTTCTTT
D gene: .; V gene: TRBV12-3/TRBV12-4; clone size: many; J gene: TRBJ2-7; CDR3 protein: CASSWRPRTSEQYF; CDR3 DNA: TGTGCCAGCAGTTGGAGACCCAGGACATCCGAGCAGTACTTC
D gene: .; V gene: TRBV12-3/TRBV12-4; clone size: few; J gene: TRBJ1-1; CDR3 protein: CASSQKGQNTEAFF; CDR3 DNA: TGTGCCAGCAGTCAAAAGGGACAGAACACTGAAGCTTTCTTT
D gene: .; V gene: TRBV7-9; clone size: many; J gene: TRBJ2-1; CDR3 protein: CASRLEGGFDNEQFF; CDR3 DNA: TGTGCCAGCAGATTGGAGGGGGGCTTTGACAATGAGCAGTTCTTC
D gene: TRBD1; V gene: TRBV11-1; clone size: many; J gene: TRBJ2-2; CDR3 protein: CASSPTGLGTGELFF; CDR3 DNA: TGTGCCAGCAGCCCGACAGGGTTGGGCACCGGGGAGCTGTTTTTT
D gene: .; V gene: TRBV13; clone size: many; J gene: TRBJ2-4; CDR3 protein: CASSFAASKNIQYF; CDR3 DNA: TGTGCCAGCAGCTTTGCCGCCAGCAAAAACATTCAGTACTTC
D gene: .; V gene: TRBV12-5; clone size: .; J gene: TRBJ2-7; CDR3 protein: CASGLYSYEQYF; CDR3 DNA: TGTGCTAGTGGACTGTACAGCTACGAGCAGTACTTC
D gene: TRBD2; V gene: TRBV7-9; clone size: .; J gene: TRBJ2-1; CDR3 protein: CASRRLAGGHDEQFF; CDR3 DNA: TGTGCCAGCAGACGTCTAGCGGGAGGGCACGATGAGCAGTTCTTC
D gene: TRBD2; V gene: TRBV27; clone size: many; J gene: TRBJ2-7; CDR3 protein: CASSPGAGVNEQYF; CDR3 DNA: TGTGCCAGCAGCCCCGGGGCGGGGGTCAACGAGCAGTACTTC
D gene: .; V gene: TRBV3-1; clone size: many; J gene: TRBJ2-7; CDR3 protein: CASSPRAWSYEQYF; CDR3 DNA: TGTGCCAGCAGCCCTAGGGCTTGGTCCTACGAGCAGTACTTC
D gene: TRBD2; V gene: TRBV11-2; clone size: few; J gene: TRBJ2-2; CDR3 protein: CASSTGTSGSVTGELFF; CDR3 DNA: TGTGCCAGCAGCACCGGGACTAGCGGGAGTGTAACCGGGGAGCTGTTTTTT
D gene: .; V gene: TRBV13; clone size: many; J gene: TRBJ2-4; CDR3 protein: CASTKWGSENIQYF; CDR3 DNA: TGTGCCAGCACTAAATGGGGATCGGAAAACATTCAGTACTTC
D gene: TRBD2; V gene: TRBV10-3; clone size: many; J gene: TRBJ2-3; CDR3 protein: CAINLGLAGTDTQYF; CDR3 DNA: TGTGCCATCAACCTTGGACTAGCGGGCACAGATACGCAGTATTTT
D gene: .; V gene: TRBV9; clone size: .; J gene: TRBJ2-3; CDR3 protein: CAGSVGGTHRDTQYF; CDR3 DNA: TGTGCCGGCAGCGTAGGGGGGACTCACCGAGATACGCAGTATTTT
D gene: .; V gene: TRBV13; clone size: .; J gene: TRBJ2-5; CDR3 protein: CASSLPQQTQEAQYF; CDR3 DNA: TGTGCCAGCAGTTTACCCCAGCAGACCCAAGAGGCCCAGTACTTC
D gene: TRBD2; V gene: TRBV18; clone size: few; J gene: TRBJ2-3; CDR3 protein: CASFPSLAASTDTQYF; CDR3 DNA: TGTGCCAGCTTCCCATCCCTAGCGGCCAGCACAGATACGCAGTATTTT
D gene: .; V gene: TRBV9; clone size: many; J gene: TRBJ2-3; CDR3 protein: CASSVERASDTQYF; CDR3 DNA: TGTGCCAGCAGCGTAGAGCGGGCGAGTGATACGCAGTATTTT
D gene: .; V gene: TRBV10-2; clone size: few; J gene: TRBJ2-7; CDR3 protein: CASSGLDSYEQYF; CDR3 DNA: TGCGCCAGCAGTGGACTCGATTCCTACGAGCAGTACTTC
D gene: .; V gene: TRBV18; clone size: many; J gene: TRBJ2-5; CDR3 protein: CASSPRSGAQETQYF; CDR3 DNA: TGTGCCAGCTCACCGCGTTCCGGGGCCCAAGAGACCCAGTACTTC
D gene: .; V gene: TRBV6-6; clone size: .; J gene: TRBJ2-5; CDR3 protein: CASTRGETQYF; CDR3 DNA: TGTGCCAGCACCCGCGGGGAGACCCAGTACTTC
D gene: .; V gene: TRBV6-1; clone size: many; J gene: TRBJ2-1; CDR3 protein: CASARTAYNEQFF; CDR3 DNA: TGTGCCAGCGCTAGGACTGCTTACAATGAGCAGTTCTTC
D gene: .; V gene: TRBV7-9; clone size: .; J gene: TRBJ2-1; CDR3 protein: CASSLGLGSPRSSYNEQFF; CDR3 DNA: TGTGCCAGCAGCTTAGGACTAGGCTCACCCCGGAGCTCCTACAATGAGCAGTTCTTC
D gene: .; V gene: TRBV6-5; clone size: many; J gene: TRBJ1-1; CDR3 protein: CASNTRSKNTEAFF; CDR3 DNA: TGTGCCAGCAATACCAGGAGCAAGAACACTGAAGCTTTCTTT